This T cell receptor beta chain is drawn from a study of CD8 T cells in ankylosing spondylitis. Findings and caveats of the study: Made up of fewer than 10 highly homologous variants, a TCR beta motif appeared characteristic of ankylosing spondylitis blood. A number of the motif variants had already been described in reactive arthritis synovial fluid and blood. There was reportedly significant enrichment of clones that were disease-linked in matched ankylosing spondylitis synovial fluid.

This clonotype was seen at least ten times. What it binds is unknown. Quantitative 5'-RACE was performed with molecular barcodes, and it yielded the TCR beta libraries. One entry per CDR3 protein results from TCRdb running MiXCR on the 5' RACE reads. The sample has fewer than 550,000 distinct CDR3 sequences; approximately 5% are singletons. V shed 5 bases and J shed 10 bases, with 9 bases lying between them. The CDR3 sequence is 11 residues long. Germline V gene data show CDR1 as PRHDT and CDR2 as FYEKMQ (reference sequence). The clonotype comes from a male donor with ankylosing spondylitis. Specimen: blood, either unsorted or a sorted T cell fraction (not recorded which). The V gene is TRBV13, the J gene TRBJ2-1; D is ambiguous. The CDR3 spells CASSPDREQFF. In DNA form, the CDR3 reads TGTGCCAGCAGCCCCGACCGGGAGCAGTTCTTC. The full variable domain, its missing parts supplied by reference TRBV13 and TRBJ2-1, is AAGVIQSPRHLIKEKRETATLKCYPIPRHDTVYWYQQGPGQDPQFLISFYEKMQSDKGSIPDRFSAQQFSDYHSELNMSSLELGDSALYFCASSPDREQFFGPGTRLTVL.